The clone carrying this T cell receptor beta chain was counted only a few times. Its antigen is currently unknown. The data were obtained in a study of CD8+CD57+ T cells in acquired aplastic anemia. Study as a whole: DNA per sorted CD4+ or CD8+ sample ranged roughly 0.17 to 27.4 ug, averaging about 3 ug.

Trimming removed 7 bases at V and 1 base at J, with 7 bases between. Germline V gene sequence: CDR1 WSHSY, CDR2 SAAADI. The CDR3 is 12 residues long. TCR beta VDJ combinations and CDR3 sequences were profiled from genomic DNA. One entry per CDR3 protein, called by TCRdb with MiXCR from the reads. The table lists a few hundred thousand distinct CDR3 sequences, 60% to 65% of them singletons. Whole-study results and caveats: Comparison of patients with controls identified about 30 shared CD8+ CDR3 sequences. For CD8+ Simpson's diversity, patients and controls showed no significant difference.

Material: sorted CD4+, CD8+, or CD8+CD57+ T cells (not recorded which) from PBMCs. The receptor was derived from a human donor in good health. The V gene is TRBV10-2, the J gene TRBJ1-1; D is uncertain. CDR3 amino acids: CASIGPNTEAFF. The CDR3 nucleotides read TGCGCCAGCATCGGACCGAACACTGAAGCTTTCTTT.